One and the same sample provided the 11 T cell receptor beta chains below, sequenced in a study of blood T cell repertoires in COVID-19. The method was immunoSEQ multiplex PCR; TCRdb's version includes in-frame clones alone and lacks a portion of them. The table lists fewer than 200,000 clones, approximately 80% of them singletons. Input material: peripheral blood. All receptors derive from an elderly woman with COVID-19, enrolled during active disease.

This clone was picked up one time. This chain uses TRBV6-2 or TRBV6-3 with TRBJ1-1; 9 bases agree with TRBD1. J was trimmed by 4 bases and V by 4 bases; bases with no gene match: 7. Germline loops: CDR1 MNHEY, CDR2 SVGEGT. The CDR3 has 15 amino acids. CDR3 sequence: CASSSLGTGITEAFF. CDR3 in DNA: TGTGCCAGCAGTTCCCTAGGGACAGGGATCACTGAAGCTTTCTTT.

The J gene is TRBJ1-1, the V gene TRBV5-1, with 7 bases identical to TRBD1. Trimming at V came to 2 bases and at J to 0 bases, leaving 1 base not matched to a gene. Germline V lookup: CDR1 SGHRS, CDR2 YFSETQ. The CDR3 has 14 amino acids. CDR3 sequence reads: CASSFGQVNTEAFF. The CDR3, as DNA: TGCGCCAGCAGCTTTGGACAGGTGAACACTGAAGCTTTCTTT. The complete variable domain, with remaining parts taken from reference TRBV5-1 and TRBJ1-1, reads KAGVTQTPRYLIKTRGQQVTLSCSPISGHRSVSWYQQTPGQGLQFLFEYFSETQRNKGNFPGRFSGRQFSNSRSEMNVSTLELGDSALYLCASSFGQVNTEAFFGQGTRLTVV.

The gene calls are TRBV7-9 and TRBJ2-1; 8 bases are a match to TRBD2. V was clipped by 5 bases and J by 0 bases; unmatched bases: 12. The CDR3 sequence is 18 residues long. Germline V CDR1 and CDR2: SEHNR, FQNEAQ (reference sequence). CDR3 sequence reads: CASSLGGSGASSYNEQFF. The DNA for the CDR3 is TGTGCCAGCAGCCTAGGGGGTAGCGGGGCCAGCTCCTACAATGAGCAGTTCTTC.

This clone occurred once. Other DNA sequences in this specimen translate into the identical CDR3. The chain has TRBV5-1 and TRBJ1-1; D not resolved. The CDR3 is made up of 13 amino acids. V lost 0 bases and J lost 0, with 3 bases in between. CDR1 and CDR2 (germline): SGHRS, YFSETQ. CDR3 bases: TGCGCCAGCAGCTTGGAGCTGAACACTGAAGCTTTCTTT. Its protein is CASSLELNTEAFF.

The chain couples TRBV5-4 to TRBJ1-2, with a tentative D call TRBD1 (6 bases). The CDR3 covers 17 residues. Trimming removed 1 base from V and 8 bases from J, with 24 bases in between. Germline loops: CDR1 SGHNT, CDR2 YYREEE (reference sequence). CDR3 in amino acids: CASSLNRAEGLRAGYTF. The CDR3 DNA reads TGTGCCAGCAGCTTGAACAGGGCAGAGGGATTGCGAGCGGGCTACACCTTC.

In DNA, the CDR3 is TGTGCCAGCAGTAAGCGGGGCCTGGGGAATCAGCCCCAGCATTTT. Amino acid sequence: CASSKRGLGNQPQHF. V usage is TRBV13 and J usage is TRBJ1-5, with D possibly being TRBD1 (5 bases). The CDR3 is made up of 15 amino acids. The germline gives CDR1 PRHDT, CDR2 FYEKMQ (reference sequence). Trimming stripped 6 bases from V and 4 bases from J, with 16 bases between. Full variable domain (remainder filled in from reference TRBV13 and TRBJ1-5): AAGVIQSPRHLIKEKRETATLKCYPIPRHDTVYWYQQGPGQDPQFLISFYEKMQSDKGSIPDRFSAQQFSDYHSELNMSSLELGDSALYFCASSKRGLGNQPQHFGDGTRLSIL.

CDR3 protein: CASNPTGTVNDEQFF. In DNA form, the CDR3 reads TGTGCCAGCAACCCGACGGGGACAGTCAACGATGAGCAGTTCTTC. V and J are TRBV28 and TRBJ2-1; 7 bases line up with TRBD1. From germline, CDR1 is MDHEN and CDR2 SYDVKM. Unmatched junction bases numbered 14, after V lost 7 bases and J lost 8 bases. The CDR3 loop spans 15 amino acids.

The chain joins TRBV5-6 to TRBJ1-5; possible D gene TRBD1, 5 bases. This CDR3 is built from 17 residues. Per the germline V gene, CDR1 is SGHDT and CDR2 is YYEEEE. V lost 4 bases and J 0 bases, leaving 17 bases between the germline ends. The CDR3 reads CASSRGGPIYSNQPQHF. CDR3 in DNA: TGTGCCAGCAGCAGGGGCGGCCCTATTTATAGCAATCAGCCCCAGCATTTT.

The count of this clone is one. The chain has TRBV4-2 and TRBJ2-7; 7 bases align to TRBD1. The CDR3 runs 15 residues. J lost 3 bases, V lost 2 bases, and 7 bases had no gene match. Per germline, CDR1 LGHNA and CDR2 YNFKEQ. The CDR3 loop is CASSQSSRGNYEQYF. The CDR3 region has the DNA TGTGCCAGCAGCCAATCATCCAGGGGGAACTACGAGCAGTACTTC.

The CDR3 reads CASSDSEPYEQYF. In nucleotides, the CDR3 is TGTGCCAGCAGCGACAGCGAGCCCTACGAGCAGTACTTC. The rearrangement joins TRBV6-6 to TRBJ2-7; a weak D match, TRBD1 (5 bases). The V gene lost 6 bases and the J gene lost 2 bases, with 11 bases spanning the gap. The CDR3 has 13 amino acids. CDR1 is MNHNY, CDR2 SVGAGI, per germline (reference sequence).

The CDR3 DNA reads as TGTGCCAGTATTGGGACAGGCGACACCGGGGAGCTGTTTTTT. This sequence encodes CASIGTGDTGELFF. V usage is TRBV19 and J usage is TRBJ2-2, with TRBD1 matching over 8 bases. Per germline, CDR1 LNHDA and CDR2 SQIVND (reference sequence). This CDR3 spans 14 amino acids. V dropped 7 bases and J dropped 3; count of bases not matched to a gene: 4.